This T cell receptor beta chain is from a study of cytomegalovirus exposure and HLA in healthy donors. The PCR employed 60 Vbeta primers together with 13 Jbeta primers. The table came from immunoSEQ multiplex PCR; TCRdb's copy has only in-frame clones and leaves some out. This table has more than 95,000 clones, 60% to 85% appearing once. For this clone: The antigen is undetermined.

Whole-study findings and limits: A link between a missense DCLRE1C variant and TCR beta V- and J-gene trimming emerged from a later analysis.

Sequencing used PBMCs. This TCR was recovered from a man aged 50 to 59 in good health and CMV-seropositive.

CDR3 sequence: CASTLAGRNEQFF. The CDR3 coding sequence is TGTGCCAGCACGCTGGCGGGAAGGAATGAGCAGTTCTTC. V gene TRBV6-1 combines with J gene TRBJ2-1; a weak D match, TRBD2 (6 bases). V gave up 7 bases and J gave up 7 bases, with 14 bases separating them. Germline CDR1 MNHNS, CDR2 SASEGT. CDR3 length equals 13 residues.